This T cell receptor beta chain comes out of a study of blood T cell repertoires in COVID-19. Study background: Samples came from the United States, Italy and Spain, spanning acute and convalescent COVID-19. Sources were T cells, B-cell-depleted T cells, or PBMCs; the material itself was cDNA or gDNA.

Per the original methods: The assay estimated nucleated cells by amplifying reference gene primers. Clones were read by immunoSEQ multiplex PCR, and TCRdb kept only the in-frame ones, dropping some. Clonal size and the V and J genes are those of that table, whereas D and trimming came from the DNA. The sample carries 250,000 or so clones, approximately 86% recorded once. This clonotype was obtained from a man younger than 40 with active or convalescent COVID-19. The sample was peripheral blood.

The CDR3 DNA reads as TGTGCCTGGAGTGGCAGGAGGTCAACCGGGGAGCTGTTTTTT. Protein sequence: CAWSGRRSTGELFF. The chain uses TRBV30 and TRBJ2-2; perhaps TRBD2 as D (5 bases). The CDR3 has 14 amino acids. V was clipped by 1 base and J by 5 bases, with 11 bases between them. Germline loops: CDR1 GTSNPN, CDR2 SVGIG (reference sequence).